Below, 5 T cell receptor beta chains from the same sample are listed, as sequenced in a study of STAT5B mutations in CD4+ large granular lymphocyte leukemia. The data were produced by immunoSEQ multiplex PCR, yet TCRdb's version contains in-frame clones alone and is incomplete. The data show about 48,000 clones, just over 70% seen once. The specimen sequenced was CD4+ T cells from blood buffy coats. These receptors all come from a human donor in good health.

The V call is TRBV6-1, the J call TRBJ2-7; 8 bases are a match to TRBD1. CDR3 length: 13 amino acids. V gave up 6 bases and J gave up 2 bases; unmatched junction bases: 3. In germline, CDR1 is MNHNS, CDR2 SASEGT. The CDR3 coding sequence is TGTGCCAGCAGAGACAGGGGTACCTACGAGCAGTACGTC. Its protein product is CASRDRGTYEQYV.

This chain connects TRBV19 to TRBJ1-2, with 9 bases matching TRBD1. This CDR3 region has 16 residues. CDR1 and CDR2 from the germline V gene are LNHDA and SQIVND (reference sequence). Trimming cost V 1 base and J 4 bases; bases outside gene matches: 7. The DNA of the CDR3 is TGTGCCAGTAGTATAGGTTCACCGGGACAGGGCTATGGCTACACCTTC. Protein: CASSIGSPGQGYGYTF.

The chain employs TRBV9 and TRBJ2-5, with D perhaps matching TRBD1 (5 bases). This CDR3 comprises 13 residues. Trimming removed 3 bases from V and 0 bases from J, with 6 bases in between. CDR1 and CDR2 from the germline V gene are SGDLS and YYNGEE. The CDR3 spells CASSEDNQETQYF. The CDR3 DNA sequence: TGTGCCAGCAGCGAGGACAACCAAGAGACCCAGTACTTC.

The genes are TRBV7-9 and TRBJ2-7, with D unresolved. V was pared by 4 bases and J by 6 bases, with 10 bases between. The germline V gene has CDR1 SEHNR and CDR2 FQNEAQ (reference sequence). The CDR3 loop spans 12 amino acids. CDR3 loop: CASSSGRFEQYF. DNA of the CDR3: TGTGCCAGCAGCTCAGGCCGTTTCGAGCAGTACTTC.

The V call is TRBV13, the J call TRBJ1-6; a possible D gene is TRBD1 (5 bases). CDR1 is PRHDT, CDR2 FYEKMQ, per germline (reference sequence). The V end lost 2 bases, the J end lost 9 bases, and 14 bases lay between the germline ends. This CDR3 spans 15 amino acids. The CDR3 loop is CASSLRGPRGSPLHF. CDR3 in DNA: TGTGCCAGCAGCTTAAGAGGCCCGAGGGGTTCACCCCTCCACTTT.